Following are 9 T cell receptor beta chains from one sample sequenced in a study of early T cells in non-severe SARS-CoV-2 infection. TCRdb fed the 5' RACE reads into MiXCR, producing one record per CDR3 protein. Of some 98,000 distinct CDR3 sequences in the sample, approximately 11% were seen once. The specimen sequenced was whole blood. These receptors all stem from an adult who was a healthcare worker with PCR-confirmed SARS-CoV-2 infection or an uninfected control (not recorded which).

This clonotype was seen ten or more times. The gene calls are TRBV6-1 and TRBJ1-5; the D is unclear. Trimming removed 4 bases at V and 7 bases at J, with 5 bases between. The CDR3 has 11 residues. The germline CDR1 and CDR2 sequences are MNHNS and SASEGT. In nucleotides, the CDR3 is TGTGCCAGCAGTGTTGGGCAGCCCCAGCATTTT. The encoded protein is CASSVGQPQHF.

V and J are TRBV2 and TRBJ2-1; D gene uncertain. Germline V gives CDR1 SNHLY, CDR2 FYNNEI. V was pared by 5 bases and J by 9 bases, with 20 bases between. The CDR3 runs 15 residues. As DNA, the CDR3 is TGTGCCAGCAGTAGCTGCGTCCTCGAAGGGTGTGAGCAGTTCTTC. As protein: CASSSCVLEGCEQFF.

This chain links TRBV28 with TRBJ2-4, with 9 nucleotides matching TRBD1. This CDR3 contains 14 residues. CDR1 MDHEN and CDR2 SYDVKM come from the germline V gene. With 10 bases clipped from V and 6 bases from J, the junction kept 10 bases outside the gene matches. As DNA, the CDR3 is TGTGCCAACAGGGGGCGGCGAGATATAAACATTCAGTACTTC. Its protein is CANRGRRDINIQYF.

This clonotype was counted a single time. The CDR3 region is CSARDPGWQYF. The CDR3 region has the DNA TGCAGTGCTAGAGATCCCGGATGGCAGTACTTC. The rearrangement uses TRBV20-1 and TRBJ2-7, with no clear D. V lost 0 bases and J 9 bases, leaving 9 bases between the germline ends. Germline V lookup: CDR1 DFQATT, CDR2 SNEGSKA (reference sequence). The CDR3 contains 11 residues.

This clonotype turned up a few times. The chain joins TRBV6-6 to TRBJ2-7, with 7 bases identical to TRBD2. The V segment lost 8 bases and the J segment 6 bases; nucleotides outside the gene matches: 4. There are 11 residues in the CDR3. CDR1 is MNHNY, CDR2 SVGAGI, per germline (reference sequence). CDR3 DNA sequence: TGTGCCAGCGCCGGGAGGCTCGAGCAGTACTTC. Its translation is CASAGRLEQYF.

V and J are TRBV20-1 and TRBJ1-1; tentative D call: TRBD1 (5 bases). V shed 6 bases and J shed 4 bases, with 18 bases lying between them. Germline V gives CDR1 DFQATT, CDR2 SNEGSKA (reference sequence). The CDR3 consists of 14 residues. The CDR3: CSAHLGGITTEAFF. The CDR3 DNA reads TGCAGTGCGCACCTGGGGGGGATAACCACTGAAGCTTTCTTT.

This clonotype was seen at least ten times. The chain joins TRBV5-4 to TRBJ2-7, with a weak D call TRBD1 (6 bases). Germline CDR1 reads SGHNT; CDR2 reads YYREEE (reference sequence). The CDR3 is 15 amino acids. Trimming left V 3 bases short and J 1 base short, with 14 bases between. The CDR3 sequence: CASSSSGTPSYEQYF. The DNA for the CDR3 is TGTGCCAGCAGCTCCTCCGGGACACCTTCCTACGAGCAGTACTTC.

V and J are TRBV9 and TRBJ1-1; a possible D gene is TRBD1 (5 bases). Looked up from germline, CDR1 is SGDLS and CDR2 is YYNGEE. The CDR3 length is 14 residues. The V and J ends lost 0 bases and 0 bases respectively, with 6 bases between them. The CDR3: CASSVDRMNTEAFF. The CDR3 coding sequence is TGTGCCAGCAGCGTAGACAGGATGAACACTGAAGCTTTCTTT. The entire variable domain, with the rest obtained from reference TRBV9 and TRBJ1-1, is as follows: DSGVTQTPKHLITATGQRVTLRCSPRSGDLSVYWYQQSLDQGLQFLIQYYNGEERAKGNILERFSAQQFPDLHSELNLSSLELGDSALYFCASSVDRMNTEAFFGQGTRLTVV.

This clonotype was observed a few times. V is TRBV7-8 and J is TRBJ2-5; D gene uncertain. Germline assignment: CDR1 SGHVS and CDR2 FQNEAQ. Trimming shortened V by 6 bases and J by 1 base, and 12 bases separated the two germline ends. The CDR3 has 14 residues. CDR3 coding DNA: TGTGCCAGCAGTAGTACCACAGTCCAAGAGACCCAGTACTTC. Translation gives CASSSTTVQETQYF.